This T cell receptor beta chain was found in a study of T cell responses to AZD1222 COVID-19 vaccine. Study findings and constraints: Sampling captured repertoires only after the peak T cell response. The breadth and depth of Spike-specific TCRs increased once two AZD1222 doses had been given.

The V and J ends lost 6 bases and 5 bases, in that order; junction bases with no gene match: 4. The germline gives CDR1 ENHRY, CDR2 SYGVKD. CDR3 size: 13 residues. On this clone itself: Antigen specificity is unknown.

TCRdb's table, derived via immunoSEQ multiplex PCR, lists solely in-frame clones and lacks some. The sample carries about 170,000 clones, approximately 90% recorded once. This specimen was peripheral blood, taken on day 0 of AZD1222 vaccination. The receptor was derived from an adult in good health. The chain links TRBV10-3 to TRBJ2-5; 9 nucleotides align to TRBD1. This CDR3 is CAIRDRGAETQYF. Written as DNA, the CDR3 is TGTGCCATCAGGGACAGGGGAGCGGAGACCCAGTACTTC.